The 15 T cell receptor beta chains reported below all come from one sample, sequenced in a study of shared clonotypes between healthy human individuals. The data were produced by immunoSEQ multiplex PCR, yet TCRdb's version contains in-frame clones alone and is incomplete. Found here are about 1.1 million clones, around three quarters of them singletons; the top ten hold approximately 0.5%. Sequencing used memory CD4+ T cells from PBMCs. Noted subset: CD45RA-negative fraction. The receptors stem from a man aged 18 to 35 in good health. Some clones in this sample may be carry-over from other donors' samples.

The V call is TRBV7-8, the J call TRBJ2-5; perhaps TRBD1 as D (6 bases). This CDR3 region has 14 residues. Trimming removed 6 bases at V and 5 bases at J, with 16 bases between. Germline V gives CDR1 SGHVS, CDR2 FQNEAQ. CDR3 in DNA: TGTGCCAGCAGACCCGGACAGTCAGGGGAGACCCAGTACTTC. The encoded protein is CASRPGQSGETQYF.

This chain uses TRBV30 with TRBJ1-2, with a tentative D call TRBD1 (5 bases). The CDR3 runs 15 residues. Trimming took 3 bases from V and 4 from J, leaving 18 bases between them. CDR1 and CDR2 from the germline V gene are GTSNPN and SVGIG (reference sequence). CDR3 sequence reads: CAWSRDRRVGYGYTF. The CDR3 bases are TGTGCCTGGAGCCGGGACCGAAGGGTGGGCTATGGCTACACCTTC. Together with reference TRBV30 and TRBJ1-2, the CDR3 gives the full variable domain: SQTIHQWPATLVQPVGSPLSLECTVEGTSNPNLYWYRQAAGRGLQLLFYSVGIGQISSEVPQNLSASRPQDRQFILSSKKLLLSDSGFYLCAWSRDRRVGYGYTFGSGTRLTVV.

The J gene is TRBJ2-6, the V gene TRBV4-2; D unresolved. The CDR3 runs to 14 residues. V was shortened by 4 bases and J by 2 bases, with 6 bases between the two germline ends. CDR1 is LGHNA and CDR2 is YNFKEQ in the germline V gene. Written as DNA, the CDR3 is TGTGCCAGCAGCCTGGGTGCTGGGGCCAACGTCCTGACTTTC. The encoded protein is CASSLGAGANVLTF.

The chain recombines TRBV5-1 with TRBJ2-1, with D unresolved. Germline V CDR1 and CDR2: SGHRS, YFSETQ. V lost 4 bases and J 11 bases, leaving 16 bases between the germline ends. This CDR3 has 13 residues. The CDR3 protein is CASSLNQDVKQFF. In DNA, the CDR3 is TGCGCCAGCAGCCTAAACCAAGATGTGAAGCAGTTCTTC.

The V and J genes are TRBV7-6 and TRBJ1-1; 8 bases match TRBD1. V lost 6 bases and J lost 1; bases outside the gene matches: 4. The germline CDR1 and CDR2 sequences are SGHVS and FNYEAQ. There are 14 residues in the CDR3. Here the CDR3 DNA reads TGTGCCAGCAGACTCGGACAGGGGAACACTGAAGCTTTCTTT. This translates into CASRLGQGNTEAFF.

The V gene is TRBV12-5, the J gene TRBJ2-2; D unclear. V was pared by 3 bases and J by 0 bases, with 8 bases between. Per germline, CDR1 LGHNT and CDR2 FRNRAP. The CDR3 runs to 15 residues. The CDR3 bases are TGTGCTAGTGGTTTCGTGGGTGCGAACACCGGGGAGCTGTTTTTT. It codes for CASGFVGANTGELFF.

The gene calls are TRBV7-2 and TRBJ2-4; D ambiguous. This CDR3 is 15 amino acids long. Germline V gives CDR1 SGHTA, CDR2 FQGNSA. Trimming took off 7 bases at V and 0 bases at J, with 13 bases between the two ends. CDR3: CASMVGELAKNIQYF. CDR3 DNA: TGTGCCAGCATGGTTGGGGAACTAGCCAAAAACATTCAGTACTTC.

The chain has TRBV2 and TRBJ2-7; D is tentatively TRBD1 or TRBD2 (6 bases each). This CDR3 is 15 amino acids long. Trimming removed 0 bases at V and 4 bases at J, with 13 bases between. CDR1 SNHLY and CDR2 FYNNEI come from the germline V gene. The CDR3 DNA reads as TGTGCCAGCAGTGAAGCGCTTCGGAGGGGGTACGAGCAGTACTTC. It codes for CASSEALRRGYEQYF.

The gene calls are TRBV4-3 and TRBJ1-2; D is undetermined. There are 15 residues in the CDR3. V lost 1 base and J lost 2, with 11 bases in between. Germline CDR1 and CDR2: LGHNA and YSLEER. CDR3 in DNA: TGCGCCAGCAGCCAAGTTCGTTACGGGAACTATGGCTACACCTTC. This codes for CASSQVRYGNYGYTF.

The gene calls are TRBV4-2 and TRBJ2-1, with 10 bases matching TRBD2. Trimming at V came to 1 base and at J to 10 bases, leaving 7 bases not matched to a gene. The CDR3 spans 15 residues. Germline V CDR1 and CDR2: LGHNA, YNFKEQ. In DNA, the CDR3 is TGTGCCAGCAGCCAAGTCTTAGCGGGGGGAGGAGAGCAGTTCTTC. Translated, it gives CASSQVLAGGGEQFF.

Notes on this clone: This may arise from a read error, as a much more abundant clone is one base away. The rearrangement uses TRBV5-4 and TRBJ1-1; a possible D gene is TRBD1 (5 bases). V lost 4 bases to trimming and J lost 0 bases, with 7 bases between them. The germline V gene encodes CDR1 SGHNT and CDR2 YYREEE (reference sequence). The CDR3 is 13 amino acids. The CDR3 is CASSMGLNTEAFF. CDR3 sequence (DNA): TGTGCCAGCAGCATGGGGCTGAACACTGAAGCTTTCTTT.

The chain uses TRBV18 and TRBJ2-1; D perhaps matches TRBD2 (6 bases). The V and J ends lost 0 bases and 6 bases respectively, with 15 bases between them. Per the germline V gene, CDR1 is KGHSH and CDR2 is LQKENI. CDR3 length: 16 residues. The CDR3 nucleotides are TGTGCCAGCTCACCACCGGCGGGCGGGGCTGGCAATGAGCAGTTCTTC. Translated: CASSPPAGGAGNEQFF.

V is TRBV7-9 and J is TRBJ2-2; no reliable D call. CDR3 length: 18 residues. Per germline, CDR1 SEHNR and CDR2 FQNEAQ (reference sequence). Trimming removed 2 bases at V and 5 bases at J, with 21 bases between. CDR3 sequence (DNA): TGTGCCAGCAGCTTATCTCTCCCGGGTGGGAAAGGGACCGGGGAGCTGTTTTTT. Translating it yields CASSLSLPGGKGTGELFF.

This clone was counted a few times. The chain has TRBV11-3 and TRBJ1-4; D is perhaps TRBD1 (6 bases). The V and J ends lost 5 bases and 11 bases respectively, with 18 bases between them. The CDR3 sequence is 14 residues long. Germline V CDR1 and CDR2: SGHNT, YENEEA. CDR3 sequence reads: CASSLQGLFGKLFF. The CDR3 nucleotides read TGTGCCAGCAGCCTACAGGGCCTCTTTGGGAAACTGTTTTTT. Looking up the rest from reference TRBV11-3 and TRBJ1-4 gives the full variable domain: EAGVVQSPRYKIIEKKQPVAFWCNPISGHNTLYWYLQNLGQGPELLIRYENEEAVDDSQLPKDRFSAERLKGVDSTLKIQPAELGDSAVYLCASSLQGLFGKLFFGSGTQLSVL.

The V gene is TRBV28, the J gene TRBJ2-3, with D possibly being TRBD1 or TRBD2 (5 bases each). CDR3 length: 15 residues. V was trimmed by 3 bases and J by 0 bases, leaving 10 bases between them. CDR1 and CDR2 from the germline V gene are MDHEN and SYDVKM. CDR3 DNA sequence: TGTGCCAGCAGTTTCGGGGCGGCAAGCACAGATACGCAGTATTTT. Protein product: CASSFGAASTDTQYF.